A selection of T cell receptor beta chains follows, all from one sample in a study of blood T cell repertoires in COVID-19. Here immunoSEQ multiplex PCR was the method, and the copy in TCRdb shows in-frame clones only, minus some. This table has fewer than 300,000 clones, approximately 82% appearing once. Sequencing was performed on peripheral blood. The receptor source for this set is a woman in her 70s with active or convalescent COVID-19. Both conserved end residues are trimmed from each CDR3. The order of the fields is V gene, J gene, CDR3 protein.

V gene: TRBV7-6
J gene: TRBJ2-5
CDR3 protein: ASRAGSGGPGETQY

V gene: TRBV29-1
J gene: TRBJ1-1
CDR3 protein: SVEEWLNTEAF

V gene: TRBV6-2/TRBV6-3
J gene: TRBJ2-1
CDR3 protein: ASSDSGRGYNEQF

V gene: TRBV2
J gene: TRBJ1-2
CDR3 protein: ASSPGDGYT

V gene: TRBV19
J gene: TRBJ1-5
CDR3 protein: ASSSQTGAHQPQH

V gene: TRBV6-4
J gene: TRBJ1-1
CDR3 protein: ASSDSGRFTEAF

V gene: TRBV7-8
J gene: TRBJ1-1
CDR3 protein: ASSLEGVGLNTEAF

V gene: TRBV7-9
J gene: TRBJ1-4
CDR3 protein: ASSLSGANEKLF

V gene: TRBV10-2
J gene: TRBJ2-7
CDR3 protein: ASSPLTSGTYEQY

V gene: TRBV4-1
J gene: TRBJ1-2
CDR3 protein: ASSRNPGRGQGITYYT

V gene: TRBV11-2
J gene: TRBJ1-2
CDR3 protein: ASRGISQDRRWYGYT

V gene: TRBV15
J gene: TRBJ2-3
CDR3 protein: ATSRKGGSGADTQY

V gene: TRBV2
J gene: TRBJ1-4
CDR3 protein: ASRRVGTRGEKLF

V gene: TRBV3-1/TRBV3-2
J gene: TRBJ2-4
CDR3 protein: ASSPNSKNIQY

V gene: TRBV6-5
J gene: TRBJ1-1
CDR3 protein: ASNKGSKNTEAF

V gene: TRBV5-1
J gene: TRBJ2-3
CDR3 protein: ASSLARGAGVDTQY

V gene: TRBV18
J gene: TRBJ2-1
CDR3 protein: ASSPRQHTYNEQF

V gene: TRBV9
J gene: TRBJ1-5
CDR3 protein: ASSVGRGRQPQH

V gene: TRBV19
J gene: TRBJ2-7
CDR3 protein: ASSYKGLAAYEQY

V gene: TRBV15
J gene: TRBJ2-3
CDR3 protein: ATSSWEGDPTDTQY

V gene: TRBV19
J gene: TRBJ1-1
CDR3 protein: ATSGSGTEAF

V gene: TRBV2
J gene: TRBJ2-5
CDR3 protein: ATYRGGMKYQETQY

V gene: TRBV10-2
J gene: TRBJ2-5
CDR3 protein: ASSEPSGGQETQY

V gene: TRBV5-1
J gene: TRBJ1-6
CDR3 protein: ASSTGQQNSPLH

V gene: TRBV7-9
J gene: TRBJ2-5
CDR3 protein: ASSPSGAETQY

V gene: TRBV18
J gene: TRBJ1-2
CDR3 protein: ASSNTGEPNYGYT

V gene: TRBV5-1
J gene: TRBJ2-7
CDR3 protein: ASSWGTSGGYEQY

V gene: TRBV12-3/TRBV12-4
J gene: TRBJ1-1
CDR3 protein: ASSPRGGTEAF

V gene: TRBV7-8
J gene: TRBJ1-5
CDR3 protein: ASSLQGLGNQPQH

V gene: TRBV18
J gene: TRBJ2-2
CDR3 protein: ASPTGTLNTGELF

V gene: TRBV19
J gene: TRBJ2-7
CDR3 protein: ASSGRDTPRNEQY

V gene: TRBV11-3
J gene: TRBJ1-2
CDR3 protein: ASSSRGQGNYGYT

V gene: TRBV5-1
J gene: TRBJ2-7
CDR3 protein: ASSLDSPRGEQY

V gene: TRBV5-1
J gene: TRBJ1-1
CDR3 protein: ASSLGATGVAF

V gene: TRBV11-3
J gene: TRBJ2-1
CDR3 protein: ASSLDAGFGNEQF

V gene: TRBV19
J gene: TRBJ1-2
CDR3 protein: ASTRGTAPSNYGYT

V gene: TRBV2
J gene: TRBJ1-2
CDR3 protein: ASSVGTGSGYT

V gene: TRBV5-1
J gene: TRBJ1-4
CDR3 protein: ASSSDRINEKLF

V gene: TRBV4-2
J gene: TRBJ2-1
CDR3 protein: ASSPETSGRPYNEQF

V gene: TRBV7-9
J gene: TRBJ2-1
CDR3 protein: ASSFGTSGYNEQF

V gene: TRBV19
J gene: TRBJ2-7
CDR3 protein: ASSIGGGTPYEQY

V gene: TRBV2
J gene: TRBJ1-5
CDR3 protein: ASRGQTDQPQH

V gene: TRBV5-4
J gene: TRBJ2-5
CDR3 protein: ASGLGREGETQY

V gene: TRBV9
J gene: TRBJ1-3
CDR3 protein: ASTGGGTASSGNTIY

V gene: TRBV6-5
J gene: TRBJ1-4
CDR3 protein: ASSLGQGGGIELF

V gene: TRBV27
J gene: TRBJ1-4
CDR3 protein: ASRFQGGFEKLF

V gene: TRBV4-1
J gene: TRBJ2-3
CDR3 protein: ASSQQGTSITDTQY

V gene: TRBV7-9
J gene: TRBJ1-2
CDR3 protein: ASSRDSGLGGYT

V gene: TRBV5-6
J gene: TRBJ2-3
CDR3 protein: ASSLDQNTQY

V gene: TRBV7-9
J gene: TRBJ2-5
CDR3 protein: ASSSGRTSLGYRKETQY

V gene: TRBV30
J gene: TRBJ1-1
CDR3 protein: AWSRDGGTEAF

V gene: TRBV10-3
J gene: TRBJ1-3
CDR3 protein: AISESPGNTIY

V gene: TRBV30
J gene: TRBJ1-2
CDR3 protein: AWSVKPSYGYT

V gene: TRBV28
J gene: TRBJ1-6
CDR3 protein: ASSLSGGSYNSPLH

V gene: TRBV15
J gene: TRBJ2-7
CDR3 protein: ATSNSGSLAYEQY

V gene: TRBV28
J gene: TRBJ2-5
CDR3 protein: ASRKGVFIETQY

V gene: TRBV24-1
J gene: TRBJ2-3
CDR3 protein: ATSDLPGRTDTQY